This TCR beta chain derives from a study of shared clonotypes between healthy human individuals. The assay was immunoSEQ multiplex PCR, and TCRdb's table has in-frame clones only and misses some. The sample has millions of clones, 95% seen once. Subsets obtained from CD4+ cells comprised CD45RA+ naive and CD45RA-negative memory cells. V was trimmed by 0 bases and J by 9 bases, leaving 12 bases between them. Germline loops: CDR1 SNHLY, CDR2 FYNNEI. The CDR3 spans 14 residues. Sequencing was performed on naive CD4+ T cells sorted from blood. Subset of the sample: CD45RA+ positively selected. This clonotype was sampled from a man aged 18 to 30 in good health. This rearrangement joins TRBV2 to TRBJ2-4; a possible D gene is TRBD1 (6 bases). DNA of the CDR3: TGTGCCAGCAGTGAAGCGGCGCTAGGGGGCATTCAGTACTTC. This gives the protein CASSEAALGGIQYF. The whole variable domain, filled in from reference TRBV2 and TRBJ2-4, reads EPEVTQTPSHQVTQMGQEVILRCVPISNHLYFYWYRQILGQKVEFLVSFYNNEISEKSEIFDDQFSVERPDGSNFTLKIRSTKLEDSAMYFCASSEAALGGIQYFGAGTRLSVL.